This is a list of T cell receptor beta chains from one sample in a study of blood T cell repertoires in COVID-19. Libraries were prepared by immunoSEQ multiplex PCR; TCRdb keeps only in-frame clonotypes and omits some of them. This table holds 100,000 to 110,000 clones, more than 65% found once. The material sequenced was peripheral blood. The source is a man in his 70s with active or convalescent COVID-19. CDR3s include the opening cysteine and the closing phenylalanine or tryptophan. The D gene is left open where the match is weak. The listing skips clone size in some rows; elsewhere it reads once, few, many or a size class.

CDR3 DNA,CDR3 protein,J gene,V gene,D gene,clone size,CDR3 length
TGTGCCACCAGTGACTACAGGGGAACTGAAGCTTTCTTT,CATSDYRGTEAFF,TRBJ1-1,TRBV24-1,TRBD1,.,13
TGCGCCAGCAGCTTGTGGGACAGCTCTAACTATGGCTACACCTTC,CASSLWDSSNYGYTF,TRBJ1-2,TRBV5-1,TRBD1,.,15
TGTGCCAGCAGCTTAGACAGGGGAAGCAATCAGCCCCAGCATTTT,CASSLDRGSNQPQHF,TRBJ1-5,TRBV28,TRBD1,.,15
TGTGCCAGCAGCTCTCCGACAGGGGGCTCGAACGAGCAGTACTTC,CASSSPTGGSNEQYF,TRBJ2-7,TRBV7-2,TRBD1,.,15
TGCGCCAGCAGCGGGAGGGCAGTAGGCACAGATACGCAGTATTTT,CASSGRAVGTDTQYF,TRBJ2-3,TRBV5-1,TRBD2,.,15
TGTGCCAGCAGCTTAGCGGCCCTCAAAGGGGCCTCGAACACCGGGGAGCTGTTTTTT,CASSLAALKGASNTGELFF,TRBJ2-2,TRBV7-6,.,once,19
TGCACCAGCAGCCAAGGGGCAGGGGATAAAGGCTACACCTTC,CTSSQGAGDKGYTF,TRBJ1-2,TRBV1,.,.,14
TGCGCCAGCAGCTTGTCTGTAGCGGGAGAGGACAATGAGCAGTTCTTC,CASSLSVAGEDNEQFF,TRBJ2-1,TRBV5-1,TRBD2,.,16
TGTGCCAGCAGCGGGGGAGTCGCGAACATTCAGTACTTC,CASSGGVANIQYF,TRBJ2-4,TRBV9,.,.,13
TGTGCCAGCAGTGACATACAGGGGACCACAGATACGCAGTATTTT,CASSDIQGTTDTQYF,TRBJ2-3,TRBV28,TRBD1,.,15
TGTGCCAGCAGCTTCGACAGAGGCAATGAGCAGTTCTTC,CASSFDRGNEQFF,TRBJ2-1,TRBV7-3,.,.,13
TGTGCCACCGGGACAGGGGGCTCGAGGAACACTGAAGCTTTCTTT,CATGTGGSRNTEAFF,TRBJ1-1,TRBV19,TRBD1,.,15
TGTGCCAGCAGCTTAGAGTCTGGCAGCGGAGATGGGAATGAGCAGTTCTTC,CASSLESGSGDGNEQFF,TRBJ2-1,TRBV11-3,.,.,17
TGTGCCAGCAGTTTAGCCGACACCGGGGAGCTGTTTTTT,CASSLADTGELFF,TRBJ2-2,TRBV12-3/TRBV12-4,.,.,13
TGTGCCAGCAGCCCGAGCGATAGCACAGATACGCAGTATTTT,CASSPSDSTDTQYF,TRBJ2-3,TRBV11-3,.,.,14
TGTGCCAGCTCACAGGAGTACAATTCACCCCTCCACTTT,CASSQEYNSPLHF,TRBJ1-6,TRBV18,.,.,13
TGTGCCACCAGTGGAGGACAGGGCGTCAGTCAGTTCTTC,CATSGGQGVSQFF,TRBJ2-1,TRBV24-1,TRBD1,.,13
TGTGCCAGCAGCCAAGAAGGTTGGAAGGTGGAGGGGCGGAAGGAAGGGGAGCTGTTTTTT,CASSQEGWKVEGRKEGELFF,TRBJ2-2,TRBV4-2,.,.,20
TGTGCCAGCAGTCGAGCAGCGAGCTCCTACAATGAGCAGTTCTTC,CASSRAASSYNEQFF,TRBJ2-1,TRBV2,.,few,15
TGTGCCAGCAGTGAATACGTTTCCTACGAGCAGTACTTC,CASSEYVSYEQYF,TRBJ2-7,TRBV25-1,.,many,13
TGCGCCAGCAGCTTGGTAGAGGCAGAGACCCAGTACTTC,CASSLVEAETQYF,TRBJ2-5,TRBV5-1,.,once,13
TGTGCCTGGAGTCAGCCTGGCAGGGAGGCGGAAAAACTGTTTTTT,CAWSQPGREAEKLFF,TRBJ1-4,TRBV30,.,once,15
TGTGCCAGCAGCCAATCTCCCGTAAGACAGGGGCTCGGGTCCACAGGGGAGACCCAGTACTTC,CASSQSPVRQGLGSTGETQYF,TRBJ2-5,TRBV3-1/TRBV3-2,TRBD1,.,21
TGTGCCAGCAGCGTCGGGGGAGGACGGTCCTACGAGCAGTACTTC,CASSVGGGRSYEQYF,TRBJ2-7,TRBV9,.,.,15
TGTGCCAGCTCACCGTCACATATTAGCAATCAGCCCCAGCATTTT,CASSPSHISNQPQHF,TRBJ1-5,TRBV18,.,.,15
TGTGCCAGCAGTTACATTGGCGGACAGCCCCAGCATTTT,CASSYIGGQPQHF,TRBJ1-5,TRBV6-2/TRBV6-3,.,.,13
TGTGCCAGCAGTGTTTACAGGGGGCGGGAGACCCAGTACTTC,CASSVYRGRETQYF,TRBJ2-5,TRBV25-1,TRBD1,.,14
TGTGCCAGCAGTCCCCTGGGAGGTGCGAACACCGGGGAGCTGTTTTTT,CASSPLGGANTGELFF,TRBJ2-2,TRBV6-6,.,.,16
TGTGCCAGTGGGCCCTCCCCGTTAGATAATGAAAAACTGTTTTTT,CASGPSPLDNEKLFF,TRBJ1-4,TRBV5-5,.,.,15
TGTGCCAGCAGTTATACAGGGGGGTCCTACGAGCAGTACTTC,CASSYTGGSYEQYF,TRBJ2-7,TRBV3-1/TRBV3-2,TRBD1,.,14
TGTGCCAGCAGCTTAGGATCGGGGGGAGGTCAGCCCCAGCATTTT,CASSLGSGGGQPQHF,TRBJ1-5,TRBV7-2,.,once,15
TGTGCCAGCAGCTTATCTTCTCTAGCGTTCAGCACAGATACGCAGTATTTT,CASSLSSLAFSTDTQYF,TRBJ2-3,TRBV7-8,.,.,17
TGTGCCAGTGGGAAGACAGGTCTCGGGGGGGAGCAGTACTTC,CASGKTGLGGEQYF,TRBJ2-7,TRBV19,.,few,14
TGTGCCAGCAGTTACTCCCAGGGCCCTAACTATGGCTACACCTTC,CASSYSQGPNYGYTF,TRBJ1-2,TRBV6-5,.,once,15
TGTGCCAGTAGTTTTGGGACTAGCGGGATGGTCTACGAGCAGTACTTC,CASSFGTSGMVYEQYF,TRBJ2-7,TRBV19,TRBD2,.,16
TGTGCCAGCAGCACACAGGGGAGGTCTGAAGCTTTCTTT,CASSTQGRSEAFF,TRBJ1-1,TRBV9,TRBD1,.,13
TGTGCCAGCAGTGAAGGTCTTAATGAAAAACTGTTTTTT,CASSEGLNEKLFF,TRBJ1-4,TRBV2,.,.,13
TGTGCCAGCAGCGCCCCACAGGGGGCTGGTGTCCACGAGCAGTACTTC,CASSAPQGAGVHEQYF,TRBJ2-7,TRBV21-1,.,.,16
TGTGCCATCAGTGACGGAGGCACCCAGCAGTTCTTC,CAISDGGTQQFF,TRBJ2-1,TRBV10-3,.,many,12
TGTGCCAGCAGCTCCACAGGGGCATGGGGCTACACCTTC,CASSSTGAWGYTF,TRBJ1-2,TRBV7-8,TRBD1,.,13
TGTGCCAGTAGAAGGGACTACTACAATGAGCAGTTCTTC,CASRRDYYNEQFF,TRBJ2-1,TRBV19,TRBD2,.,13
TGTGCCAGCAGTGAACAGGGGGATAACACTGAAGCTTTCTTT,CASSEQGDNTEAFF,TRBJ1-1,TRBV2,TRBD1,.,14
TGTGCCAGCTCACCACTGGTGACAGGCGATAGAGAGCAGTACTTC,CASSPLVTGDREQYF,TRBJ2-7,TRBV18,.,.,15
TGTGCCAGCAGCCCCGGACTAGCGGGAGGGCCGGGCGGGGAGCTGTTTTTT,CASSPGLAGGPGGELFF,TRBJ2-2,TRBV7-9,TRBD2,.,17
TGTGCCAGCAGCTTAGATACAGCCTACAATGAGCAGTTCTTC,CASSLDTAYNEQFF,TRBJ2-1,TRBV7-2,.,.,14
TGTGCCAGCAGGCCTTGGACAGGGGGGGTCGCGGCTAATGAAAAACTGTTTTTT,CASRPWTGGVAANEKLFF,TRBJ1-4,TRBV28,TRBD1,.,18
TGTGCCAGCAGCTCCCCCCGTTCCTACGAGCAGTACTTC,CASSSPRSYEQYF,TRBJ2-7,TRBV11-3,.,.,13
TGTGCCAGCAGTGAATCGGTTTGGACAGGGGTGTACGGCGGTGAAGCTTTCTTT,CASSESVWTGVYGGEAFF,TRBJ1-1,TRBV25-1,TRBD1,.,18